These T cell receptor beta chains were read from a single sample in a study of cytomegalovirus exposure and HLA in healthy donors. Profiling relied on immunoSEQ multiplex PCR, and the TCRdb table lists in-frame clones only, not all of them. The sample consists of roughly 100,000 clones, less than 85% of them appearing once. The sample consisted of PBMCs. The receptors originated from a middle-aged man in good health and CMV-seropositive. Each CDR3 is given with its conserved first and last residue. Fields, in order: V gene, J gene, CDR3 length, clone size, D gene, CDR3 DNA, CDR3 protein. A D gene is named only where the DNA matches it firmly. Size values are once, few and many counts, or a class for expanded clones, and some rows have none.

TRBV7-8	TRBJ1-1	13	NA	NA	TGTGCCAGCATCTACTCGGGGAACACTGAAGCTTTCTTT	CASIYSGNTEAFF
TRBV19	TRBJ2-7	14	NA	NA	TGTGCCAGTACCCAAAGGGGCAGCTCCTACGAGCAGTACTTC	CASTQRGSSYEQYF
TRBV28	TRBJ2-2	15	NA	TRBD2	TGTGCCAGCATCCCGACTAGCGGTAACACCGGGGAGCTGTTTTTT	CASIPTSGNTGELFF
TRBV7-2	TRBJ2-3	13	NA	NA	TGTGCCGGAACCCGGGGGTCCACAGATACGCAGTATTTT	CAGTRGSTDTQYF
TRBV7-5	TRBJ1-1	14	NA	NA	TGTGCCAGAAGCCCCCAGAGGGATGGCACTGAAGCTTTCTTT	CARSPQRDGTEAFF
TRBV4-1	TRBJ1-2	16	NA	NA	TGCGCCAGCAGCCCCCGCGCTAATGTACCGAACTATGGCTACACCTTC	CASSPRANVPNYGYTF
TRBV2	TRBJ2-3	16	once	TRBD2	TGTGCCAGCAGTGCAATACCGGGACTAGCGACAGATACGCAGTATTTT	CASSAIPGLATDTQYF
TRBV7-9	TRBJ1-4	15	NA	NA	TGTGCCAGCAGCTTTGACGGACAGTCTAATGAAAAACTGTTTTTT	CASSFDGQSNEKLFF
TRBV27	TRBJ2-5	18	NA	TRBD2	TGTGCCAGCAGCTCCTACCCCTTGTATAGCGGGGTCAAAGAGACCCAGTACTTC	CASSSYPLYSGVKETQYF
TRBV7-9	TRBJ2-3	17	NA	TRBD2	TGTGCCAGCAACCCCGCCGGGCCGGGAGGTAGCACAGATACGCAGTATTTT	CASNPAGPGGSTDTQYF
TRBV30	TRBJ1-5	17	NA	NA	TGTGCCTGGAGTCCAAAATCCAGGGGCTATAGCAATCAGCCCCAGCATTTT	CAWSPKSRGYSNQPQHF
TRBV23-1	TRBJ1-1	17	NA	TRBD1	TGCGCCAGCAGTCAACGCCCCGACAGGGTCCTGAACATTGAAGCTTTCTTT	CASSQRPDRVLNIEAFF
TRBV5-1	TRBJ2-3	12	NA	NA	TGCGCCAGCAGCCCCGAGTTTTCTACGCAGTATTTT	CASSPEFSTQYF
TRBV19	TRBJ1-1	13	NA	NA	TGTGCCAGTAGTACTCAGGGGAACACTGAAGCTTTCTTT	CASSTQGNTEAFF
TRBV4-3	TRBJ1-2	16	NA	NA	TGCGCCAGCAGCCAAGAATACCGACAGCCCGCCGGGGGCTACACCTTC	CASSQEYRQPAGGYTF
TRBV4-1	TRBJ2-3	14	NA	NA	TGCGCCAGCAGCCAAGATAAGCCCGAAGATACGCAGTATTTT	CASSQDKPEDTQYF
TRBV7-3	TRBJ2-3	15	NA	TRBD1	TGTGCCAGCAACCGCCGGACAGGGATCACAGATACGCAGTATTTT	CASNRRTGITDTQYF
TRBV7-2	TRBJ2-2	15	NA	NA	TGTGCCAGCAGCTTCGGCCATCAGGGAGGCGGGGAGCTGTTTTTT	CASSFGHQGGGELFF
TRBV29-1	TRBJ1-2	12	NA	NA	TGCAGCGTTGACGCGAATAACTATGGCTACACCTTC	CSVDANNYGYTF
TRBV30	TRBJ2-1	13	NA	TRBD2	TGTGCCTGGACCGGGGGGAGATACAATGAGCAGTTCTTC	CAWTGGRYNEQFF
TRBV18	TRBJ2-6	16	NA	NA	TGTGCCAGCTCACCACCAGGGTTCTCTGGGGCCAACGGCCTGACTTTC	CASSPPGFSGANGLTF
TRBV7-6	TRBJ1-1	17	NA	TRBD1	TGTGCCAGCAGCTTTAAAGGGGGCGGAGGAGGGACCACTGAAGCTTTCTTT	CASSFKGGGGGTTEAFF
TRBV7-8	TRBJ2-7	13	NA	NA	TGTGCCAGCAGCTGGCGTGAGGCGAGGGAGCAGTACTTC	CASSWREAREQYF
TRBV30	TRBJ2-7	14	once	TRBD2	TGTGCCTGGAGTGTACTAGCGGGACGGAGGGAGCAGTACTTC	CAWSVLAGRREQYF
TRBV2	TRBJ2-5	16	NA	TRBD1	TGTGCCAGCAGTCACGGACAGGGCAGGTTAGCAGAGACCCAGTACTTC	CASSHGQGRLAETQYF
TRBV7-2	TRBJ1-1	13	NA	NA	TGTGCCAGCAGCTTGGGCAGCCCAGGTAACGCTTTCTTT	CASSLGSPGNAFF
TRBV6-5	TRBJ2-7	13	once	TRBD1	TGTGCCAGCAGTTTCCAGGGGGACTACGAGCAGTACTTC	CASSFQGDYEQYF